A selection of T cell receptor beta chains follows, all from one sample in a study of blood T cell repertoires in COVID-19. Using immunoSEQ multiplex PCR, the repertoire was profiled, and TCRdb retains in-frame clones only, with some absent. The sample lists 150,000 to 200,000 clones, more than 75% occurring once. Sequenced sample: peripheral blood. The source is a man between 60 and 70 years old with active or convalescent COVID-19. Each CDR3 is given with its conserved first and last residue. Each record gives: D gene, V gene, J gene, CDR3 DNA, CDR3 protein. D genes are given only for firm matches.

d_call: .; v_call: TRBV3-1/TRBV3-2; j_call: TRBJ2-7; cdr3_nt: TGTGCCAGCAGCCAAACTCAGAGAAGGGGCGAGCAGTACTTC; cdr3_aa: CASSQTQRRGEQYF
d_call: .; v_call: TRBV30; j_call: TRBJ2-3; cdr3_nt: TGTGCCTGGAGTCAGGGGGAGGGCACAGATACGCAGTATTTT; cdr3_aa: CAWSQGEGTDTQYF
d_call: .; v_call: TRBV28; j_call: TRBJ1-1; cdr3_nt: TGTGCCAGCAGTCCGCCAGGTATCCGGATGAACACTGAAGCTTTCTTT; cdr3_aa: CASSPPGIRMNTEAFF
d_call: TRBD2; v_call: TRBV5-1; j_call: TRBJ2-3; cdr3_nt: TGCGCCAGCAGCACGGGACTAGATCCAGATACGCAGTATTTT; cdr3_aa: CASSTGLDPDTQYF
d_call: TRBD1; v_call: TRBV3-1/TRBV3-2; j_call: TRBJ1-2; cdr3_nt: TGTGCCAGCAGCCAATTCGTCATAATACAGGGGCGAAACGGCTACACCTTC; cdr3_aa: CASSQFVIIQGRNGYTF
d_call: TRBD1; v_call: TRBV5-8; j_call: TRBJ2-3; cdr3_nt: TGTGCCAGCAGCTTAACTAGACAGGGCAGCACAGATACGCAGTATTTT; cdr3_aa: CASSLTRQGSTDTQYF
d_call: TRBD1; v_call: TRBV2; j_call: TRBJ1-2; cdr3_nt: TGTGCCAGCACTTGGGACAGGGGTGTAACTGGTGGCTACACCTTC; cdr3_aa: CASTWDRGVTGGYTF
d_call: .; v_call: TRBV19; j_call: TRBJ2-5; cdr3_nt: TGTGCCAGTAGTATAACCAGGGAAGAGACCCAGTACTTC; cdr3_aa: CASSITREETQYF
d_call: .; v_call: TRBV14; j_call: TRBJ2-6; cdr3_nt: TGTGCCAGCAGCCAAGGAGGGAGTCGCAACGTCCTGACTTTC; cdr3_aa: CASSQGGSRNVLTF
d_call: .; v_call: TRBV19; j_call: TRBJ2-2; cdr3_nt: TGTGCCAGTAGTATTCAGTTTGGCACCGGGGAGCTGTTTTTT; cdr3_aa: CASSIQFGTGELFF
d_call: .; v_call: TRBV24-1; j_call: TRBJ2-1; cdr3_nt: TGTGCCACCAGTATGGCCAATGAGCAGTTCTTC; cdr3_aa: CATSMANEQFF
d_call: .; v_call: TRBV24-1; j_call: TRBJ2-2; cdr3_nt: TGTGCCACCAGTGACCCTACAGGGACGTACACCGGGGAGCTGTTTTTT; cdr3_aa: CATSDPTGTYTGELFF
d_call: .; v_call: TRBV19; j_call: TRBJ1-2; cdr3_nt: TGTGCCAGTAGTTTTACAGGGAGTGGCTACACCTTC; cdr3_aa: CASSFTGSGYTF
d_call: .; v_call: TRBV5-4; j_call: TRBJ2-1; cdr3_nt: TGTGCCAGCAGCTTGTGGCATACAGACAATGAGCAGTTCTTC; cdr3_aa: CASSLWHTDNEQFF
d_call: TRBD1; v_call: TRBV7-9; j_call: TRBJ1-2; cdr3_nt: TGTGCCAGCAGCCGACAGGGGTATGGCTACACCTTC; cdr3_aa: CASSRQGYGYTF
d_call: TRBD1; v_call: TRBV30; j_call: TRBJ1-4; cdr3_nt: TGTGCCTGGAACGCCGACAGGGGGCAGGAAAAACTGTTTTTT; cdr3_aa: CAWNADRGQEKLFF
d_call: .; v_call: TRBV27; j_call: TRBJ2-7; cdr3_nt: TGTGCCAGCAGCCATACAGGACTATCCTCCTACGAGCAGTACTTC; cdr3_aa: CASSHTGLSSYEQYF